The rows below give T cell receptor beta chains drawn from one sample of a study of brain T cells in children with intractable seizures. Measured with immunoSEQ multiplex PCR; TCRdb has only the in-frame clones, and not every one. The data show about 8,000 clones, less than 75% seen once. Specimen: resected brain tissue, collected at surgery. These receptors were taken from a boy less than two years old with tuberous sclerosis and intractable seizures. Both conserved end residues are part of each CDR3. The D gene is left open where the match is weak. The size entry is marked missing in some rows and otherwise reads once, few, many or a size class.

v_call	d_call	clone_size	j_call	cdr3_aa	cdr3_nt
TRBV14	TRBD1	-	TRBJ2-3	CASSTGTANTDTQYF	TGTGCCAGCAGCACCGGGACAGCAAACACAGATACGCAGTATTTT
TRBV4-1	TRBD1	few	TRBJ1-1	CASSQDRGQLKNTEAFF	TGCGCCAGCAGCCAAGATCGGGGACAGTTGAAGAACACTGAAGCTTTCTTT
TRBV28	-	-	TRBJ1-5	CATQGNNQPQHF	TGTGCCACCCAGGGGAACAATCAGCCCCAGCATTTT
TRBV4-1	TRBD2	-	TRBJ2-7	CASSQVNSGSHEQYF	TGCGCCAGCAGCCAAGTTAATAGCGGGAGCCACGAGCAGTACTTC
TRBV7-2	TRBD1	-	TRBJ1-2	CASSASGQGVYGYTF	TGTGCCAGCAGCGCCTCCGGACAGGGGGTCTATGGCTACACCTTC
TRBV4-2	-	few	TRBJ1-2	CASSQIRDTNYGYTF	TGTGCCAGCAGCCAAATCCGGGACACTAACTATGGCTACACCTTC
TRBV6-6	-	-	TRBJ1-2	CAIRVKDGYTF	TGTGCCATAAGGGTCAAGGATGGCTACACCTTC
TRBV11-3	-	-	TRBJ2-1	CASSPGTNNEQFF	TGTGCCAGCAGCCCAGGGACAAACAATGAGCAGTTCTTC
TRBV14	-	-	TRBJ2-1	CASSPGDRGNEQFF	TGTGCCAGCAGCCCCGGGGATCGGGGCAATGAGCAGTTCTTC
TRBV7-8	-	-	TRBJ2-1	CASSLGLSYNEQFF	TGTGCCAGCAGCTTAGGACTATCCTACAATGAGCAGTTCTTC
TRBV7-2	-	-	TRBJ2-5	CASSLQVAGAQGTQYF	TGTGCCAGCAGCTTACAGGTTGCAGGGGCCCAGGGGACCCAGTACTTC
TRBV2	-	-	TRBJ1-1	CASQVRNTEAFF	TGTGCCAGCCAAGTGAGGAACACTGAAGCTTTCTTT
TRBV9	-	-	TRBJ2-7	CASSDGTAYEQYF	TGTGCCAGCAGCGATGGGACCGCATACGAGCAGTACTTC
TRBV5-6	TRBD1	-	TRBJ2-5	CASSPTGARETQYF	TGTGCCAGCAGCCCAACAGGGGCGAGGGAGACCCAGTACTTC
TRBV19	-	once	TRBJ1-4	CASRLRGKLFF	TGTGCCAGTAGGCTCCGTGGAAAACTGTTTTTT
TRBV19	-	-	TRBJ2-7	CASSQIIPPYEQYF	TGTGCCAGTAGTCAAATTATACCTCCCTACGAGCAGTACTTC
TRBV19	TRBD1	large	TRBJ2-7	CASSGTGYYEQYF	TGTGCCAGTAGTGGGACAGGGTACTACGAGCAGTACTTC
TRBV5-1	TRBD1	-	TRBJ1-1	CASSSQGGHTEAFF	TGCGCCAGCAGCTCACAGGGGGGCCACACTGAAGCTTTCTTT
TRBV5-6	TRBD1	-	TRBJ1-2	CASSPTGNGYTF	TGTGCCAGCAGCCCGACAGGGAATGGCTACACCTTC
TRBV5-1	-	-	TRBJ2-1	CASSLAGPSYNEQFF	TGCGCCAGCAGCTTAGCGGGCCCCTCCTACAATGAGCAGTTCTTC
TRBV7-7	-	-	TRBJ2-7	CASSFPGTYEQYF	TGTGCTAGCAGCTTCCCCGGAACCTACGAGCAGTACTTC
TRBV6-1	-	-	TRBJ2-6	CASSESGANVLTF	TGTGCCAGCAGTGAGTCTGGGGCCAACGTCCTGACTTTC
TRBV9	-	-	TRBJ2-7	CASSVSPGLASYEQYF	TGTGCCAGCAGCGTCAGCCCTGGACTTGCCTCCTACGAGCAGTACTTC
TRBV21-1	-	-	TRBJ2-7	CASSKGARLATAYEQYF	TGTGCCAGCAGCAAAGGGGCTAGACTAGCGACGGCCTACGAGCAGTACTTC
TRBV6-6	-	-	TRBJ1-1	CASRYDTGNTEAFF	TGTGCCAGCAGATATGACACGGGGAACACTGAAGCTTTCTTT
TRBV6-4	-	-	TRBJ2-6	CASASPGANVLTF	TGTGCCAGCGCCTCACCGGGGGCCAACGTCCTGACTTTC
TRBV5-1	-	-	TRBJ2-3	CASSLEGHISTDTQYF	TGCGCCAGCAGCTTGGAAGGACACATTAGCACAGATACGCAGTATTTT
TRBV9	TRBD1	few	TRBJ2-3	CASSGYSGQTSTDTQYF	TGTGCCAGCAGCGGCTATTCGGGACAGACTAGCACAGATACGCAGTATTTT
TRBV6-1	-	large	TRBJ2-7	CASSERRWGGFSYEQYF	TGTGCCAGCAGTGAACGAAGATGGGGCGGGTTCTCCTACGAGCAGTACTTC
TRBV14	-	-	TRBJ2-3	CASSQDRRSRVTDTQYF	TGTGCCAGCAGCCAAGATCGTCGGAGCAGGGTCACAGATACGCAGTATTTT
TRBV19	TRBD2	-	TRBJ2-7	CASHPTGTSDVEQYF	TGTGCCAGCCATCCGACAGGGACTAGCGACGTCGAGCAGTACTTC
TRBV11-3	-	-	TRBJ2-7	CASSSAVSSYEQYF	TGTGCCAGCAGCTCGGCGGTTAGCTCCTACGAGCAGTACTTC
TRBV7-8	TRBD1	once	TRBJ1-1	CASSLAGQGSTEAFF	TGTGCCAGCAGCTTAGCTGGACAGGGGTCCACTGAAGCTTTCTTT
TRBV7-3	TRBD2	-	TRBJ2-1	CASSLSTSGEGEQFF	TGTGCCAGCAGCTTAAGCACTAGCGGGGAAGGTGAGCAGTTCTTC
TRBV5-1	-	-	TRBJ1-3	CASSLAGEAGNTIYF	TGCGCCAGCAGCCTAGCGGGGGAGGCTGGAAACACCATATATTTT
TRBV19	-	few	TRBJ1-2	CASSMGRYGYTF	TGTGCCAGTAGTATGGGGCGGTATGGCTACACCTTC
TRBV4-1	-	-	TRBJ1-2	CASSHFGAQANYGYTF	TGCGCCAGCAGTCACTTCGGGGCACAGGCCAACTATGGCTACACCTTC
TRBV4-2	-	-	TRBJ1-2	CASSQSAQGSKGYTF	TGTGCCAGCAGCCAGTCCGCCCAAGGCTCCAAGGGCTACACCTTC
TRBV6-6	-	once	TRBJ1-1	CALGIKGHTEAFF	TGTGCCTTGGGTATAAAAGGGCACACTGAAGCTTTCTTT
TRBV11-2	-	few	TRBJ2-7	CASSLVPGDYEQYF	TGTGCCAGCAGCTTAGTTCCAGGAGACTACGAGCAGTACTTC
TRBV10-3	-	-	TRBJ2-7	CAISESPVTYEQYF	TGTGCCATCAGTGAGTCCCCGGTAACCTACGAGCAGTACTTC
TRBV7-8	TRBD2	-	TRBJ2-3	CASSLGTSGTDTQYF	TGTGCCAGCAGCTTAGGGACTAGCGGGACAGATACGCAGTATTTT
TRBV10-3	TRBD1	once	TRBJ2-5	CAIRADRLEGETQYF	TGTGCCATCAGGGCGGACAGGTTAGAAGGAGAGACCCAGTACTTC
TRBV6-8	-	-	TRBJ2-7	CASSYDRNYEQYF	TGTGCCAGCAGTTACGACCGAAACTACGAGCAGTACTTC
TRBV15	-	-	TRBJ1-2	CATSNLPGRGHGYTF	TGTGCCACCAGCAACCTTCCTGGCCGGGGGCATGGCTACACCTTC
TRBV20-1	-	-	TRBJ2-5	CSAQLQETQYF	TGCAGTGCGCAACTCCAAGAGACCCAGTACTTC
TRBV3-1/TRBV3-2	TRBD1	-	TRBJ2-7	CASSKSLTGVYEQYF	TGTGCCAGCAGTAAATCCCTGACAGGGGTCTACGAGCAGTACTTC
TRBV7-3	-	medium-sized	TRBJ1-5	CASSLAGNSNQPQHF	TGTGCCAGCAGCTTAGCCGGGAATAGCAATCAGCCCCAGCATTTT
TRBV24-1	-	-	TRBJ2-4	CATSDRSGTTAKNIQYF	TGTGCCACCAGTGATAGATCCGGGACAACAGCCAAAAACATTCAGTACTTC
TRBV6-5	-	once	TRBJ2-1	CATLTSFGEQFF	TGTGCCACGTTAACTAGTTTCGGTGAGCAGTTCTTC
TRBV9	TRBD2	-	TRBJ2-2	CASSGLAGAPGELFF	TGTGCCAGCAGCGGACTAGCGGGAGCCCCCGGGGAGCTGTTTTTT
TRBV27	-	-	TRBJ1-2	CASSSGTNYGYTF	TGTGCCAGCAGTTCCGGTACTAACTATGGCTACACCTTC
TRBV19	-	once	TRBJ1-2	CATPYGGLNYGYTF	TGTGCCACCCCCTACGGGGGGCTTAACTATGGCTACACCTTC
TRBV19	-	-	TRBJ1-2	CASSQVAMDYGYTF	TGTGCCAGTAGTCAGGTGGCCATGGACTATGGCTACACCTTC